This record covers a single T cell receptor beta chain. The target antigen is unknown. The protocol was immunoSEQ multiplex PCR, while the TCRdb copy is restricted to in-frame clones and leaves out a portion. This table has approximately 77,000 clones, 92% appearing once. The data stem from a study of T cell responses to AZD1222 COVID-19 vaccine. Germline CDR1 reads GTSNPN; CDR2 reads SVGIG (reference sequence). This CDR3 is built from 13 residues. V was pared by 0 bases and J by 1 base, with 3 bases between. Study outcomes and limitations: Donors in the cohort were predominantly white British and more often female, and clonal diversity was possibly underestimated. Only a handful of AZD1222 recipients, several in all, had baseline seropositivity. Unmutated variant regions are reportedly targeted by nearly half of spike-specific TCRs.

The chain employs TRBV30 and TRBJ2-2, with D unresolved. Source: peripheral blood, taken 28 days after the second AZD1222 dose. This sequence was found in an adult who received the AZD1222 COVID-19 vaccine. The chain's CDR3 is CAWSVGNTGELFF. CDR3 nucleotides: TGTGCCTGGAGTGTAGGGAACACCGGGGAGCTGTTTTTT.